Shown below are 32 T cell receptor beta chains from a single sample sequenced in a study of blood T cell repertoires in COVID-19. Assay used: immunoSEQ multiplex PCR; TCRdb lists only in-frame clones, some missing. Counted here are around 160,000 clones, 75% to 85% occurring once; the ten biggest clones make up 7% to 10%. Sample: peripheral blood. The source is a human donor with acute or convalescent COVID-19. The donor label of this sample is uncertain.

This chain links TRBV7-6 with TRBJ1-1, with D possibly TRBD1 on 6 matching bases. Trimming left V 0 bases short and J 6 bases short, with 35 bases between. Per germline, CDR1 SGHVS and CDR2 FNYEAQ. The CDR3 covers 22 residues. In nucleotides, the CDR3 is TGTGCCAGCAGCTTAGCGGGGTCTGAGGGACCCAGGTATGGGGGCCCTGAGGCTGAAGCTTTCTTT. It codes for CASSLAGSEGPRYGGPEAEAFF.

This clone showed up just a few times. This chain uses TRBV6-5 with TRBJ2-3; no definite D call. Trimming cost V 6 bases and J 1 base, with 8 bases left between them. The germline V gene has CDR1 MNHEY and CDR2 SVGAGI. The CDR3 totals 13 residues. CDR3 loop: CASRKPGTDTQYF. CDR3 sequence (DNA): TGTGCCAGCAGGAAACCAGGCACAGATACGCAGTATTTT.

The chain is built from TRBV7-9 and TRBJ2-7, with 7 bases fitting TRBD2. Germline loops: CDR1 SEHNR, CDR2 FQNEAQ (reference sequence). J was trimmed by 3 bases and V by 1 base; bases with no gene match: 6. The CDR3 spans 15 residues. The CDR3 sequence is CASSLGRGGFYEQYF. In nucleotides, the CDR3 is TGTGCCAGCAGCTTAGGCCGGGGAGGGTTCTACGAGCAGTACTTC.

V is TRBV4-1 and J is TRBJ1-5; D unresolved. V dropped 0 bases and J dropped 3 bases, with 12 bases sitting between them. The CDR3 is 16 amino acids. Per germline, CDR1 MGHRA and CDR2 YSYEKL. The CDR3 region is CASSQDTRRNNQPQHF. CDR3 sequence (DNA): TGCGCCAGCAGCCAAGATACTAGGCGGAACAATCAGCCCCAGCATTTT.

This clone showed up just once. The chain joins TRBV7-3 to TRBJ2-6; D gene unclear. Germline V gives CDR1 SGHTA, CDR2 FQGTGA. V was clipped by 10 bases and J by 2 bases, with 12 bases between them. There are 14 residues in the CDR3. Written as DNA, the CDR3 is TGTGCCACCACGCCGAGCCCTGGGGCCAACGTCCTGACTTTC. This codes for CATTPSPGANVLTF.

The chain recombines TRBV21-1 with TRBJ1-5. TRBV21-1 is a pseudogene. This CDR3 region has 15 residues. The CDR3 sequence is CASSKGRGGNQPQHF. The CDR3 coding sequence is TGTGCCAGCAGCAAAGGCCGGGGGGGAAATCAGCCCCAGCATTTT.

This sequence joins TRBV28 and TRBJ1-1, with D possibly TRBD1 on 6 matching bases. This CDR3 contains 16 residues. Germline-derived CDR1 and CDR2 are MDHEN and SYDVKM. V was cut by 2 bases and J by 1 base, with 14 bases left in between. This CDR3 reads CASSLTGNRRNTEAFF. CDR3 DNA: TGTGCCAGCAGTTTAACAGGGAATAGGAGGAACACTGAAGCTTTCTTT.

The chain employs TRBV30 and TRBJ1-1, with TRBD1 matching 8 bases. V shed 0 bases, J shed 3 bases, and the junction held 6 bases outside the gene matches. The CDR3 contains 15 residues. CDR1 is GTSNPN and CDR2 is SVGIG in the germline V gene (reference sequence). The CDR3 reads CAWSVQAGGYTEAFF. The CDR3 DNA is TGTGCCTGGAGTGTACAAGCAGGGGGCTACACTGAAGCTTTCTTT.

The genes are TRBV3-1 (or the pseudogene TRBV3-2) and TRBJ1-5; D is perhaps TRBD1 (6 bases). V lost 1 base and J 11 bases, leaving 18 bases between the germline ends. This CDR3 contains 15 residues. Germline V gives CDR1 LGHDT, CDR2 YNNKEL (reference sequence). As DNA, the CDR3 is TGTGCCAGCAGCCAAGGGCAGGGGCCCGGGCGGGCCCAGCATTTT. This sequence encodes CASSQGQGPGRAQHF.

This rearrangement joins TRBV27 to TRBJ1-4; 12 bases map to TRBD1. The CDR3 runs 19 residues. Germline V gene lookup returns CDR1 MNHEY and CDR2 SMNVEV (reference sequence). Trimming removed 2 bases from V and 8 bases from J; junction bases left unmatched: 15. The CDR3 region has the DNA TGTGCCAGCAGTTTAGTGGCAGGGACAGGGGGCGATATAGTGGAAAAACTGTTTTTT. Amino acid sequence: CASSLVAGTGGDIVEKLFF.

The chain carries TRBV6-5 and TRBJ2-7, with D possibly being TRBD2 (7 bases). This CDR3 is 14 amino acids long. Germline loops: CDR1 MNHEY, CDR2 SVGAGI. With 8 bases removed from V and 0 bases from J, the gap between germline ends came to 14 bases. The chain's CDR3 is CASGGGEGSYEQYV. The CDR3 coding sequence is TGTGCCAGCGGGGGCGGGGAGGGCTCCTACGAGCAGTACGTC.

The V and J genes are TRBV4-1 and TRBJ2-5, with D possibly matching TRBD2 (7 bases). V was clipped by 4 bases and J by 4 bases, with 19 bases between them. Germline CDR1 and CDR2: MGHRA and YSYEKL. This CDR3 is 16 amino acids long. The CDR3 region is CASSLGGAKGSETQYF. The DNA for the CDR3 is TGCGCCAGCAGCCTAGGGGGGGCCAAGGGATCAGAGACCCAGTACTTC.

V usage is TRBV14 and J usage is TRBJ1-6, with TRBD1 as a possible D gene (6 bases). This CDR3 contains 12 residues. CDR1 SGHDN and CDR2 FVKESK come from the germline V gene. Trimming removed 5 bases at V and 16 bases at J, with 15 bases between. The CDR3 DNA follows: TGTGCCAGCAGCGTGACGGGGGGCCGTCTCCACTTT. This codes for CASSVTGGRLHF.

The rearrangement joins TRBV11-2 to TRBJ1-4; D gene ambiguous. This CDR3 has 14 amino acids. The V end was cut by 1 base, the J end by 5 bases, with 8 bases between. Looked up from germline, CDR1 is SGHAT and CDR2 is FQNNGV. The CDR3 region has the DNA TGTGCCAGCAGCTTAGGGCAGTTGAATGAAAAACTGTTTTTT. Protein: CASSLGQLNEKLFF. The full variable domain, its missing parts supplied by reference TRBV11-2 and TRBJ1-4, is EAGVAQSPRYKIIEKRQSVAFWCNPISGHATLYWYQQILGQGPKLLIQFQNNGVVDDSQLPKDRFSAERLKGVDSTLKIQPAKLEDSAVYLCASSLGQLNEKLFFGSGTQLSVL.

This clone turned up a few times. The rearrangement uses TRBV5-1 and TRBJ2-1; 9 bases agree with TRBD1. There are 15 residues in the CDR3. Unmatched junction bases numbered 9, after V lost 7 bases and J lost 4 bases. Germline CDR1 and CDR2: SGHRS and YFSETQ. DNA for the CDR3: TGCGCCAGCGCTCCCCCGGGACAGGGTTACAATGAGCAGTTCTTC. Encoded protein: CASAPPGQGYNEQFF.

The chain couples TRBV5-1 to TRBJ2-3, with 16 bases identical to TRBD2. The CDR3 has 15 residues. V lost 7 bases and J lost 2; bases outside the gene matches: 1. Germline V gene lookup returns CDR1 SGHRS and CDR2 YFSETQ. This CDR3 is CASGTSGGVTDTQYF. For the CDR3, the DNA is TGCGCCAGCGGGACTAGCGGGGGGGTCACAGATACGCAGTATTTT.

The rearrangement links TRBV30 to TRBJ1-2, with D possibly being TRBD1 (5 bases). V lost 4 bases, J lost 4 bases, and 13 bases lay in between. This CDR3 contains 13 residues. Germline assignment: CDR1 GTSNPN and CDR2 SVGIG (reference sequence). The CDR3 spells CAWNQGNSYGYTF. The DNA for the CDR3 is TGTGCCTGGAATCAGGGAAATTCCTATGGCTACACCTTC. Variable domain in full (rest from reference TRBV30 and TRBJ1-2): SQTIHQWPATLVQPVGSPLSLECTVEGTSNPNLYWYRQAAGRGLQLLFYSVGIGQISSEVPQNLSASRPQDRQFILSSKKLLLSDSGFYLCAWNQGNSYGYTFGSGTRLTVV.

This chain's CDR3 is CASSPRSGNTGELFF. The CDR3 coding sequence is TGTGCCAGCAGCCCCAGATCAGGGAACACCGGGGAGCTGTTTTTT. V and J are TRBV7-9 and TRBJ2-2; no clear D gene. Trimming stripped 5 bases from V and 1 base from J, with 11 bases between. This CDR3 has 15 residues. In germline, CDR1 is SEHNR, CDR2 FQNEAQ (reference sequence).

The chain employs TRBV12-3 or TRBV12-4 and TRBJ1-1; D perhaps matches TRBD1 (5 bases). The CDR3 covers 13 residues. Trimming cost V 1 base and J 5 bases, with 8 bases left between them. CDR3 region: CASSLGRGTEAFF. The CDR3 bases are TGTGCCAGCAGTTTAGGGCGGGGGACTGAAGCTTTCTTT.

V is TRBV10-3 and J is TRBJ1-2, with D maybe TRBD1 (6 bases). V dropped 5 bases and J dropped 6 bases, with 16 bases sitting between them. CDR3 size: 14 residues. Germline CDR1 reads ENHRY; CDR2 reads SYGVKD. The CDR3 coding sequence is TGTGCCATCAGTCTTACAGGGAGTCGGGATGGCTACACCTTC. Protein: CAISLTGSRDGYTF.

This rearrangement joins TRBV19 to TRBJ1-5, with D unresolved. Trimming stripped 2 bases from V and 7 bases from J, with 12 bases between. Germline CDR1 is LNHDA and CDR2 is SQIVND (reference sequence). The CDR3 consists of 14 residues. In DNA form, the CDR3 reads TGTGCCAGTAGTATATTTAGAGGGTACCAGCCCCAGCATTTT. Translating gives CASSIFRGYQPQHF.

The chain joins TRBV28 to TRBJ2-6; D is uncertain. Germline CDR1 MDHEN, CDR2 SYDVKM. Between the trimmed V and J ends, which lost 6 bases and 0 bases, there was a span of 9 bases. CDR3 length equals 15 residues. The CDR3 nucleotides are TGTGCCAGCAGCCCTATCCACTCTGGGGCCAACGTCCTGACTTTC. It encodes CASSPIHSGANVLTF.

J is TRBJ1-2 and V is TRBV25-1, with 8 bases aligning to TRBD1. The ends lost 4 bases at V and 3 bases at J; junction bases unmatched: 10. The CDR3 sequence is 16 residues long. The germline V gene has CDR1 MGHDK and CDR2 SYGVNS. The CDR3 sequence is CASSVASGGADYGYTF. As DNA, the CDR3 is TGTGCCAGCAGTGTCGCTTCAGGGGGCGCAGACTATGGCTACACCTTC.

This rearrangement joins TRBV24-1 to TRBJ1-1; a possible D gene is TRBD1 (6 bases). This CDR3 region has 15 residues. V lost 6 bases, J lost 4 bases, and 17 bases lay in between. Germline V lookup: CDR1 KGHDR, CDR2 SFDVKD. The CDR3 loop reads CATSSAKVGATEAFF. The CDR3 nucleotides are TGTGCCACCAGTTCGGCCAAGGTGGGGGCCACTGAAGCTTTCTTT.

The rearrangement joins TRBV21-1 to TRBJ1-5; the DNA was not compared with TRBD1, the D call given in the table. TRBV21-1 is a documented pseudogene. The CDR3 runs 17 residues. The CDR3 coding sequence is TGTGCCAGCAGCGGATTGGAGACAGGGAATAGCAATCAGCCCCAGCATTTT. It specifies CASSGLETGNSNQPQHF.

The chain joins TRBV3-1 (or the pseudogene TRBV3-2) to TRBJ1-1, with D uncertain. Germline CDR1 and CDR2: LGHDT and YNNKEL (reference sequence). The germline V and J ends were trimmed by 4 bases and 4 bases, with 10 bases remaining between them. CDR3 size: 13 residues. In DNA form, the CDR3 reads TGTGCCAGCAGCCTCCCAAGGAGCACTGAAGCTTTCTTT. Translation gives CASSLPRSTEAFF.

V usage is TRBV3-1 (or the pseudogene TRBV3-2) and J usage is TRBJ1-3, with 7 bases identical to TRBD1. Trimming took 4 bases from V and 0 from J; bases not matched to a gene: 6. CDR1 is LGHDT and CDR2 is YNNKEL in the germline V gene (reference sequence). The CDR3 extends over 16 amino acids. CDR3 in DNA: TGTGCCAGCAGCCCCCGGACAGGCTCCTCTGGAAACACCATATATTTT. Protein product: CASSPRTGSSGNTIYF.

On this clone: Within the sample, other DNA sequences also encode this same CDR3. The V and J genes are TRBV3-1 (or the pseudogene TRBV3-2) and TRBJ2-5; 11 bases align to TRBD1. CDR3 length equals 14 residues. V trimming: 3 bases; J trimming: 5 bases; junction bases outside the gene matches: 2. Germline loops: CDR1 LGHDT, CDR2 YNNKEL (reference sequence). Here the CDR3 reads CASSQGQGGETQYF. CDR3 DNA: TGTGCCAGCAGCCAGGGACAGGGGGGCGAGACCCAGTACTTC.

The genes are TRBV5-5 and TRBJ2-2; perhaps TRBD1 as D (6 bases). CDR3 length: 13 residues. V was cut by 2 bases and J by 6 bases, with 8 bases left in between. Germline assignment: CDR1 SGHKS and CDR2 YYEKEE (reference sequence). The CDR3 loop is CASSLGGSGELFF. The CDR3 DNA sequence: TGTGCCAGCAGCTTAGGGGGATCCGGGGAGCTGTTTTTT.

The genes are TRBV11-2 and TRBJ2-1; D possibly corresponds to TRBD2 (5 bases). Per the germline V gene, CDR1 is SGHAT and CDR2 is FQNNGV. The CDR3 sequence is 16 residues long. Trimming took 3 bases from V and 1 from J, leaving 13 bases between them. CDR3 protein: CASSLEADPSYNEQFF. For the CDR3, the DNA is TGTGCCAGCAGCTTGGAGGCCGACCCTTCCTACAATGAGCAGTTCTTC. The whole variable domain, remainder taken from reference TRBV11-2 and TRBJ2-1, is EAGVAQSPRYKIIEKRQSVAFWCNPISGHATLYWYQQILGQGPKLLIQFQNNGVVDDSQLPKDRFSAERLKGVDSTLKIQPAKLEDSAVYLCASSLEADPSYNEQFFGPGTRLTVL.

This clone was found many times. The chain couples TRBV18 to TRBJ1-5; 8 bases match TRBD1. Germline V gene sequence: CDR1 KGHSH, CDR2 LQKENI. This CDR3 comprises 15 residues. V dropped 2 bases and J dropped 5; count of bases not matched to a gene: 5. In nucleotides, the CDR3 is TGTGCCAGCTCACCAGAGTCAGGGGGCTATCAGCCCCAGCATTTT. This gives the protein CASSPESGGYQPQHF.

V gene TRBV4-1 combines with J gene TRBJ1-5; D might be TRBD1 (5 bases). CDR1 MGHRA and CDR2 YSYEKL come from the germline V gene. The CDR3 totals 15 residues. V lost 1 base and J lost 2, with 9 bases in between. The CDR3 nucleotides read TGCGCCAGCAGCCAAGTTTTAGGGGGCAATCAGCCCCAGCATTTT. Amino acid sequence: CASSQVLGGNQPQHF.